This paragraph reports one T cell receptor (beta chain). Its binding antigen is unknown. Base qualities are missing; no much larger clone stands one base away. V sheds 0 bases and J sheds 0 bases, leaving 12 bases between their ends. The germline V gene (reference sequence) provides CDR1 GTSNPN and CDR2 SVGIG. Including the terminal cysteine and phenylalanine, the CDR3 comprises 17 residues. Just CDR3 DNA is preserved here, 51 bases in frame from base 1. This specimen comes from a study of T-cell memory formation after mild COVID-19 (dated by TCRdb to the early 2020s). Study-wide context: TCR sequence clusters from the two donors were largely donor specific. The cohort was made up of two young adult volunteers, one female and one male, who were previously healthy. T-cell clones expanding and contracting after mild COVID-19 in a couple of donors were tracked by longitudinal TCRalpha and TCRbeta repertoire sequencing.

Sequenced on an Illumina NovaSeq 6000. TCRalpha and TCRbeta cDNA libraries were constructed by 5'RACE with constant-segment primers, with sample barcodes and unique molecular identifiers being introduced. RNA was extracted from every sample with Trizol reagent. Library amplification was performed in two PCR steps, and a second sample barcode and Illumina TruSeq adapters were introduced in the second step. The libraries were sequenced on an Illumina NovaSeq using 2 x 150 bp paired-end reads. In the original analysis: With migec v1.2.7, reads were demultiplexed and then collapsed into UMI-guided consensus sequences. With mixcr v2.1.11, UMI consensuses were aligned to TRA and TRB V and J templates and assembled into clonotypes. Clonotypes were classified as expanded or contracted when called significant by both edgeR and NoisET, with noise models trained on biological replicates. For edgeR calls, the thresholds were a false discovery rate-adjusted p below 0.01 and a log2 fold-change of 1. As an exploratory analysis of dynamics, max-normalized trajectories of the 1000 most abundant clonotypes were examined by PCA with hierarchical clustering. Separately sequenced CD4+ and CD8+ repertoires were used to assign a CD4 or CD8 phenotype to each responding clone. Clones were called with MiXCR by TCRdb after fastp trimmed the public reads at Q25, and only in-frame beta chains were retained. Every distinct CDR3 protein forms one entry, paired with its most common genes and DNA. The V and J calls shown here were made by TCRdb, not taken from the authors' results. The sample table records 300,000 to 400,000 distinct CDR3 sequences; roughly an eighth of these occur just once. The ten largest account for 22% of the sample.

PBMCs were isolated by Ficoll-Paque density gradient centrifugation. Study-wide conclusions, independent of this receptor: Whether the second-wave clones peaking on day 37 were SARS-CoV-2 specific was not confirmed. Only two mild cases were covered by the study, and larger cohorts that include severe cases with pre-infection samples were considered necessary. Some responding clones were detected in pre-infection memory, which suggested that pre-existing cross-reactive memory T cells had joined the SARS-CoV-2 response. Clones that contracted from day 15 to 85 showed balanced CD4/CD8 phenotypes, whereas a second wave of clones that expanded from day 15 to 37 leaned towards CD4+. Contracting CD4+ clones were located mainly in the CM and EM memory subsets, whereas CD8+ clones were found to be enriched in EMRA.

The sequencing sample was made of PBMCs or a T cell subset sorted from them (not recorded which). The receptor was derived from a man younger than 35 who had mild COVID-19 (a few samples of this study predate the infection). The sample titles of this study are shuffled in the database, so cell type and time point are left out; the donor was told from shared clones. This sequence uses TRBV30 and TRBJ2-6, and the D gene may be TRBD2, 5 bases matching. The CDR3 corresponds to CAWSVGGRSSGANVLTF. The DNA sequence is TGTGCCTGGAGTGTAGGAGGCAGGAGCTCTGGGGCCAACGTCCTGACTTTC.